This T cell receptor beta chain appears in the sequencing data of a study of T-cell reconstitution after alpha-beta-depleted transplantation in children. The CDR3 loop spans 15 amino acids. TCRbeta library construction was performed incorporating unique molecular identifiers. TCRdb ran MiXCR on the PCR reads and lists one entry per CDR3 protein. The table shows around 680,000 distinct CDR3 sequences, with approximately 15% occurring only once. Comment on this clonotype: A read error may be the cause here, since a much bigger clone is one base away.

This rearrangement joins TRBV12-3 or TRBV12-4 to TRBJ2-1; D might be TRBD1 or TRBD2, each matching 5 bases. This TCR came from a human donor who donated a stem cell graft to a child with acute myeloid leukemia. The material was PBMCs from the stem cell graft donor, obtained from the stem cell graft. Here the CDR3 reads CPSKMGTDPYNEQFF. CDR3 coding DNA: TGTCCCAGCAAGATGGGGACGGACCCCTACAATGAGCAGTTCTTC.